This TCR beta chain was retrieved from a study of Ad26.COV2.S vaccination and SARS-CoV-2 variants. In the study overall: Intramuscularly, Ad26.COV2.S was given either once or twice, 56 days apart. General observations from the study: Vaccine recipients showed a spike-specific TCR breadth that was higher than in placebo recipients. Possibly, TCR breadth and depth analyses underestimated total T cell responses.

A remark on this clone: Its antigen is as yet unknown.

Sample treatment: 19 received Ad26.COV2.S at low or high dose, single or two shots; 5 received placebo; per-sample allocation not given. Sampling was performed 63 days after the first vaccine or placebo injection. Generated by immunoSEQ multiplex PCR, the TCRdb table keeps only in-frame clones and is missing some. The sample consists of roughly 320,000 clones, roughly 84% of them appearing once. Germline values: CDR1 SGHTA, CDR2 FQGNSA. Trimming took 5 bases from V and 5 from J, leaving 9 bases between them. The CDR3 consists of 12 residues. The source is a person aged 18-65 years who received the Ad26.COV2.S COVID-19 vaccine or a placebo. The chain couples TRBV7-2 to TRBJ1-1; no firm D call. The specimen was peripheral blood, collected in a trial of Ad26.COV2.S vaccine versus placebo. The CDR3 protein is CASSRLETEAFF. The CDR3 region has the DNA TGTGCCAGCAGCAGACTAGAAACTGAAGCTTTCTTT.